The 22 T cell receptor beta chains given below trace back to one sample, sequenced in a study of identical twins listed by TCRdb under 2016. Library creation used 5' RACE. TCRdb records Illumina HiSeq 2000 as the sequencer. The public sequencing data were trimmed at Q25 with fastp and processed into clonotypes with MiXCR by TCRdb, which kept only in-frame beta chains. Each CDR3 protein appears once, grouped with its most common genes and DNA. The sample table holds 600,000 to 800,000 distinct CDR3 sequences, of which approximately 21% were seen once. Of the sample, about 4.3% is held by the ten largest clones. In addition, the sample was reused for a study of T cells expressing NK-cell markers.

The sample comprised PBMCs. All receptors derive from a woman between 18 and 29 years old in good health.

The V and J genes are TRBV4-2 and TRBJ2-1; D unresolved. V was shortened by 0 bases and J by 5 bases, with 5 bases between the two germline ends. The germline V gene encodes CDR1 LGHNA and CDR2 YNFKEQ. The CDR3 totals 13 residues. CDR3: CASSQDPDNEQFF. CDR3 coding DNA: TGTGCCAGCAGCCAAGACCCCGACAATGAGCAGTTCTTC.

The chain carries TRBV9 and TRBJ1-4; 8 bases match TRBD1. The trim removed 4 bases at V and 4 bases at J, leaving 6 bases unmatched. The CDR3 has 15 residues. CDR1 and CDR2 (germline): SGDLS, YYNGEE. This chain's CDR3 is CASSQRTGRNEKLFF. CDR3 sequence (DNA): TGTGCCAGCAGCCAGCGGACAGGGCGTAATGAAAAACTGTTTTTT.

In this sample, this clonotype turned up a few times. V gene TRBV10-3 combines with J gene TRBJ2-2; TRBD1 is a possible D gene (5 bases). Germline CDR1 reads ENHRY; CDR2 reads SYGVKD. The CDR3 has 13 amino acids. The V and J ends lost 7 bases and 0 bases respectively, with 6 bases between them. CDR3 nucleotides: TGTGCCATCAAGACAGCGAACACCGGGGAGCTGTTTTTT. This translates into CAIKTANTGELFF.

The chain recombines TRBV6-1 with TRBJ1-2; possibly TRBD1 for D (6 bases). The CDR3 is 13 amino acids. The germline V and J ends were trimmed by 6 bases and 4 bases, with 12 bases remaining between them. The germline V gene encodes CDR1 MNHNS and CDR2 SASEGT. CDR3 coding DNA: TGTGCCAGCAGCTGGGACAACTCCTATGGCTACACCTTC. This gives the protein CASSWDNSYGYTF.

CDR3 sequence reads: CSATSGTGRTDTQYF. In DNA, the CDR3 is TGCAGTGCTACCTCCGGGACAGGGCGCACAGATACGCAGTATTTT. The rearrangement links TRBV20-1 to TRBJ2-3; TRBD1 matches 9 bases. This CDR3 is built from 15 residues. The trim removed 4 bases at V and 1 base at J, leaving 6 bases unmatched. CDR1 is DFQATT, CDR2 SNEGSKA, per germline (reference sequence).

The chain recombines TRBV4-1 with TRBJ1-2; D is ambiguous. The CDR3 is 14 residues long. Trimming pared 4 bases from V and 5 bases from J, leaving 14 bases between. Germline V gene sequence: CDR1 MGHRA, CDR2 YSYEKL. The CDR3 sequence is CASSRTTDLYGYTF. The CDR3 coding sequence is TGCGCCAGCAGCCGGACGACCGATCTTTATGGCTACACCTTC.

The gene calls are TRBV7-2 and TRBJ1-1; the D is unclear. Germline values: CDR1 SGHTA, CDR2 FQGNSA. Trimming stripped 3 bases from V and 1 base from J, with 6 bases between. The CDR3 is 13 residues long. CDR3 residues: CASSFSWNTEAFF. For the CDR3, the DNA is TGTGCCAGCAGCTTTAGCTGGAACACTGAAGCTTTCTTT.

This sequence joins TRBV20-1 and TRBJ1-1; TRBD1 might be the D (5 bases). Per the germline V gene, CDR1 is DFQATT and CDR2 is SNEGSKA (reference sequence). The CDR3 contains 13 residues. The germline V and J ends were trimmed by 3 bases and 7 bases, with 15 bases remaining between them. The CDR3 reads CSARTAPLGEAFF. As DNA, the CDR3 is TGCAGTGCTAGGACAGCCCCGTTGGGTGAAGCTTTCTTT.

V is TRBV20-1 and J is TRBJ2-3, with TRBD2 identical over 8 bases. This CDR3 comprises 12 residues. Germline assignment: CDR1 DFQATT and CDR2 SNEGSKA (reference sequence). The CDR3 nucleotides read TGCACCACGGGGGGGGGGCCTAATACGCAGTATTTT. It yields the protein CTTGGGPNTQYF.

The chain carries TRBV20-1 and TRBJ2-1; D might be TRBD2 (6 bases). V lost 3 bases, J lost 3 bases, and 12 bases lay in between. Germline V gives CDR1 DFQATT, CDR2 SNEGSKA (reference sequence). This CDR3 has 14 amino acids. In nucleotides, the CDR3 is TGCAGTGCTAGCGATCCGACTAGCTACAATGAGCAGTTCTTC. It specifies CSASDPTSYNEQFF.

This clonotype has at least ten counts. The J gene is TRBJ1-6, the V gene TRBV20-1; D might be TRBD1 (5 bases). In germline, CDR1 is DFQATT, CDR2 SNEGSKA (reference sequence). V lost 3 bases, J lost 8 bases, and 14 bases lay in between. The CDR3 is made up of 14 amino acids. As DNA, the CDR3 is TGCAGTGCTAGCCCGGGACTGCAAGATTCACCCCTCCACTTT. Its translation is CSASPGLQDSPLHF.

The chain employs TRBV12-3 or TRBV12-4 and TRBJ2-7, with D uncertain. The CDR3 contains 14 residues. The V end was cut by 5 bases, the J end by 5 bases, with 16 bases between. CDR3 region: CASSPPGGHDEQYF. CDR3 nucleotide sequence: TGTGCCAGCAGTCCCCCCGGTGGGCATGACGAGCAGTACTTC.

This clonotype was counted only a few times. V gene TRBV13 combines with J gene TRBJ2-7; the D is unclear. The CDR3 consists of 14 residues. Per germline, CDR1 PRHDT and CDR2 FYEKMQ (reference sequence). With 6 bases removed from V and 6 bases from J, the gap between germline ends came to 18 bases. Written as DNA, the CDR3 is TGTGCCAGCAGTTCCAGGTCCCGCGGCAGCGAGCAGTACTTC. This translates into CASSSRSRGSEQYF.

The rearrangement uses TRBV7-6 and TRBJ2-1; D is unclear. Trimming left V 2 bases short and J 9 bases short, with 8 bases between. Germline CDR1 SGHVS, CDR2 FNYEAQ. The CDR3 consists of 12 residues. CDR3 sequence reads: CASSLYKSEQFF. Here the CDR3 DNA reads TGTGCCAGCAGCTTATATAAAAGTGAGCAGTTCTTC.

This clonotype appeared a few times. V usage is TRBV4-3 and J usage is TRBJ2-6; D is undetermined. Germline V gene lookup returns CDR1 LGHNA and CDR2 YSLEER. CDR3 length equals 19 residues. The germline V and J ends were trimmed by 7 bases and 0 bases, with 22 bases remaining between them. CDR3: CASISSGVSQYSGANVLTF. CDR3 DNA: TGCGCCAGCATCTCATCTGGGGTGTCACAGTACTCTGGGGCCAACGTCCTGACTTTC.

V and J are TRBV3-1 and TRBJ2-1; TRBD1 matches at 7 bases. Germline CDR1 reads LGHDT; CDR2 reads YNNKEL (reference sequence). The CDR3 totals 19 residues. Trimming removed 3 bases from V and 3 bases from J; junction bases left unmatched: 17. As DNA, the CDR3 is TGTGCCAGCAGCCAGCCCTGGAGCGGACAGGCAGTAATCTACAATGAGCAGTTCTTC. Protein sequence: CASSQPWSGQAVIYNEQFF.

V gene TRBV9 combines with J gene TRBJ2-1; D gene unclear. V dropped 1 base and J dropped 4 bases, with 12 bases sitting between them. CDR1 and CDR2 (germline): SGDLS, YYNGEE. The CDR3 sequence is 15 residues long. For the CDR3, the DNA is TGTGCCAGCAGCGTATCGGGCGCCTTATACAATGAGCAGTTCTTC. Protein: CASSVSGALYNEQFF.

This clonotype was counted between two and nine times. V and J are TRBV12-3 or TRBV12-4 and TRBJ2-3; TRBD2 is a possible D gene (6 bases). The CDR3 totals 17 residues. V lost 4 bases, J lost 1 base, and 18 bases lay in between. CDR3: CASSWAPSVGGTDTQYF. The CDR3 DNA sequence: TGTGCCAGCAGTTGGGCCCCTAGCGTTGGGGGCACAGATACGCAGTATTTT.

V and J are TRBV29-1 and TRBJ2-7; TRBD1 is a possible D gene (5 bases). CDR3 size: 13 residues. The ends were cut back, 3 bases at V and 4 bases at J, with 13 bases in the middle. Germline CDR1 SQVTM, CDR2 ANQGSEA. The CDR3 is CSVDLTGGYEQYF. CDR3 DNA sequence: TGCAGCGTTGACCTAACAGGTGGTTACGAGCAGTACTTC.

This clonotype has just a few counts. The gene calls are TRBV6-2 or TRBV6-3 and TRBJ2-7, with 8 bases aligning to TRBD2. V lost 5 bases, J lost 0 bases, and 3 bases stayed unmatched. The length of the CDR3 is 14 residues. Germline V gene sequence: CDR1 MNHEY, CDR2 SVGEGT. In DNA form, the CDR3 reads TGTGCCAGCAGTACCGGGACTAGCTCCTACGAGCAGTACTTC. Protein product: CASSTGTSSYEQYF.

As regards this clonotype: At one of its ends the junction is not consistent with the germline gene, which may arise from a read error. The chain joins TRBV4-3 to TRBJ2-7, with 7 bases lining up with TRBD1. The CDR3 length is 16 residues. The germline V gene has CDR1 LGHNA and CDR2 YSLEER. The CDR3 sequence: CASSQTPGQVIDDQYF. CDR3 bases: TGCGCCAGCAGCCAAACACCCGGACAGGTCATTGACGATCAGTACTTC.

This chain uses TRBV7-9 with TRBJ2-1; D tentatively reads TRBD1 or TRBD2 (5 bases each). Looked up from germline, CDR1 is SEHNR and CDR2 is FQNEAQ (reference sequence). Trimming cost V 1 base and J 4 bases, with 14 bases left between them. This CDR3 is built from 16 residues. In DNA form, the CDR3 reads TGTGCCAGCAGCTTAGGCGGCGGGCGGACATACAATGAGCAGTTCTTC. Residues: CASSLGGGRTYNEQFF.